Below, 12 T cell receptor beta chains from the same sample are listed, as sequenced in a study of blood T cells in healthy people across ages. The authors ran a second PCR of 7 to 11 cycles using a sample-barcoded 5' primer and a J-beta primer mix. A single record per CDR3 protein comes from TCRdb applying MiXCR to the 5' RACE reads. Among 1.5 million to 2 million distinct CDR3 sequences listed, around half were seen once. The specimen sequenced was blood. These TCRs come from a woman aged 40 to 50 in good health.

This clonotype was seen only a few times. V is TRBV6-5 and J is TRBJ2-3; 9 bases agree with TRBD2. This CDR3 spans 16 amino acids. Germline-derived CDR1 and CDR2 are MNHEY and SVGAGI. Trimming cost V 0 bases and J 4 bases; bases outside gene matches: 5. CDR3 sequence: CASSYSTAGGSDTQYF. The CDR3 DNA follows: TGTGCCAGCAGTTACTCGACCGCGGGGGGGTCAGATACGCAGTATTTT.

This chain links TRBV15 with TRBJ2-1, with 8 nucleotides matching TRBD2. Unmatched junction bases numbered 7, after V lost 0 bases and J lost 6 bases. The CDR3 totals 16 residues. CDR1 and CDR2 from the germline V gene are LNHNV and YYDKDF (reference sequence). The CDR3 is CATSRDPGGVINEQFF. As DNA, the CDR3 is TGTGCCACCAGCAGAGATCCGGGGGGGGTGATCAATGAGCAGTTCTTC.

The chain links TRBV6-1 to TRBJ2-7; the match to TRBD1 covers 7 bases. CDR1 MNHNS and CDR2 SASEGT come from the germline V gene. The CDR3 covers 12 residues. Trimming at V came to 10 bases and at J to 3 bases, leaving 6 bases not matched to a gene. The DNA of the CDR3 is TGTGCCACGGGGACAGTCTTCTACGAGCAGTACTTC. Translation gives CATGTVFYEQYF.

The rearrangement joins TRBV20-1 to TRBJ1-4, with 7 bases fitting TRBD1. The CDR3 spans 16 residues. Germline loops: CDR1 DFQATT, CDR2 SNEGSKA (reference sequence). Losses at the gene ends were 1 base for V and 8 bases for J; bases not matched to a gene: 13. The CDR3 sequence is CSARVLRQGVDEKLFF. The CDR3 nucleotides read TGCAGTGCTAGAGTTCTTCGACAGGGCGTCGACGAAAAACTGTTTTTT.

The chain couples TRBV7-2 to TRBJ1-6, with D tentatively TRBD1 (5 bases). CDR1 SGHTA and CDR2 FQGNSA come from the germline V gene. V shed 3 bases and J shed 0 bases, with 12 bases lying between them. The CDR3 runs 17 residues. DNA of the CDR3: TGTGCCAGCAGCTTGAGGACACCGAGCTCCTATAATTCACCCCTCCACTTT. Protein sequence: CASSLRTPSSYNSPLHF.

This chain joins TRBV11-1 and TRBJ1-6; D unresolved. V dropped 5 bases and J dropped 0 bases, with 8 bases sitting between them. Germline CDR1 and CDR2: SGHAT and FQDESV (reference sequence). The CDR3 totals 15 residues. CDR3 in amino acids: CASSHDISYNSPLHF. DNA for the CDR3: TGTGCCAGCAGCCACGATATCTCCTATAATTCACCCCTCCACTTT.

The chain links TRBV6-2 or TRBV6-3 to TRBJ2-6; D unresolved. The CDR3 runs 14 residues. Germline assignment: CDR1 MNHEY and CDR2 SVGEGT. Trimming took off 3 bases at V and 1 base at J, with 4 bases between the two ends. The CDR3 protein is CASSYWSGANVLTF. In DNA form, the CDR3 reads TGTGCCAGCAGTTATTGGTCTGGGGCCAACGTCCTGACTTTC.

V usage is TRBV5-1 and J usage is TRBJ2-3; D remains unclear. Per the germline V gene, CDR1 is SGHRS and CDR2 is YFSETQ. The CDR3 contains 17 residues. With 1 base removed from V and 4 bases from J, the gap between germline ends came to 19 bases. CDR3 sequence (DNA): TGCGCCAGCAGCTTGCCCAGCTCGGGCATGCGACCAGATACGCAGTATTTT. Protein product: CASSLPSSGMRPDTQYF.

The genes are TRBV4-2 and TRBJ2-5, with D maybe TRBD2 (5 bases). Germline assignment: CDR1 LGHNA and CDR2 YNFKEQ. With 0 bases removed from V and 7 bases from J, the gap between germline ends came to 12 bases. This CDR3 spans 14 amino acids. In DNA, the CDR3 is TGTGCCAGCAGCCAAGATGAAGGGAGTCTGACCCAGTACTTC. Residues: CASSQDEGSLTQYF.

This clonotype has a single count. In nucleotides, the CDR3 is TGTGCCAGCAGCTTAGCATGGGGCATGGAACAGCCCCAGCATTTT. The encoded protein is CASSLAWGMEQPQHF. This chain joins TRBV7-8 and TRBJ1-5; weak D call: TRBD1 (5 bases). Per the germline V gene, CDR1 is SGHVS and CDR2 is FQNEAQ. CDR3 length: 15 residues. V lost 0 bases and J lost 7, with 13 bases in between. Full variable domain (rest looked up from reference TRBV7-8 and TRBJ1-5): GAGVSQSPRYKVAKRGQDVALRCDPISGHVSLFWYQQALGQGPEFLTYFQNEAQLDKSGLPSDRFFAERPEGSVSTLKIQRTQQEDSAVYLCASSLAWGMEQPQHFGDGTRLSIL.

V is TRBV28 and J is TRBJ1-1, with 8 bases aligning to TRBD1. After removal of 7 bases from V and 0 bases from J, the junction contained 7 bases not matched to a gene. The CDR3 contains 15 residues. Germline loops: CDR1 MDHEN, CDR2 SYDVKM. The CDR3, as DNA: TGTGCCAGCAAACTACCGGGACAGGTGAACACTGAAGCTTTCTTT. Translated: CASKLPGQVNTEAFF.

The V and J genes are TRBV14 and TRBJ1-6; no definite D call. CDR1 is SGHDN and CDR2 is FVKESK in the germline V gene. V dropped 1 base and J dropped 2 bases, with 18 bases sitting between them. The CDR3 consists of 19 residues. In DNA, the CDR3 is TGTGCCAGCAGCCAAGGGGGAAAGGTAAAGTCCACCTATAATTCACCCCTCCACTTT. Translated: CASSQGGKVKSTYNSPLHF. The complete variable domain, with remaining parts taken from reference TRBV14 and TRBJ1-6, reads EAGVTQFPSHSVIEKGQTVTLRCDPISGHDNLYWYRRVMGKEIKFLLHFVKESKQDESGMPNNRFLAERTGGTYSTLKVQPAELEDSGVYFCASSQGGKVKSTYNSPLHFGNGTRLTVT.